This entry lists 19 T cell receptor beta chains sequenced from one sample in a study of beta chain features in type 1 diabetes. Findings of the study overall: When Type 1 diabetes patients were examined, their TCRB CDR3s proved moderately but significantly shorter in all four CD4+ subsets.

As every portion of the isolated RNA was reverse transcribed, the sequencing read expressed TCRB transcripts. Here immunoSEQ multiplex PCR was the method, and the copy in TCRdb shows in-frame clones only, minus some. The sample contains about 660,000 clones, around 15% of which appear only once. For these receptors, no antigen is known. The sequencing sample was made of naive CD4+ T cells from blood. These TCRs come from a man aged 18 to 35 with type 1 diabetes.

This clone was found a few times. CDR3 in amino acids: CASSLMLGQPQHF. In nucleotides, the CDR3 is TGTGCCAGCAGCTTAATGTTGGGTCAGCCCCAGCATTTT. The chain joins TRBV7-2 to TRBJ1-5, with D unclear. The CDR3 runs 13 residues. The germline gives CDR1 SGHTA, CDR2 FQGNSA. V was trimmed by 2 bases and J by 6 bases, leaving 8 bases between them.

This sequence joins TRBV4-1 and TRBJ1-3; D is unclear. V lost 3 bases, J lost 0 bases, and 9 bases lay in between. Germline V gene data show CDR1 as MGHRA and CDR2 as YSYEKL. The CDR3 has 15 residues. The CDR3 loop is CASSHFYNSGNTIYF. The CDR3 region has the DNA TGCGCCAGCAGCCACTTCTACAACTCTGGAAACACCATATATTTT.

This clone was observed a few times. The chain joins TRBV6-1 to TRBJ2-5; 11 bases fit TRBD2. The CDR3 is made up of 14 amino acids. J lost 3 bases, V lost 10 bases, and 7 bases had no gene match. The V gene's germline CDR1 is MNHNS and CDR2 SASEGT. The CDR3 protein is CATSPGLAEETQYF. The CDR3 DNA sequence: TGTGCCACCTCTCCGGGACTAGCGGAAGAGACCCAGTACTTC.

This clone has just a few counts. Other DNA sequences in this sample translate to the same CDR3. V and J are TRBV30 and TRBJ2-1; 7 positions agree with TRBD2. The V and J ends lost 0 bases and 0 bases, in that order; junction bases with no gene match: 2. Germline V gene lookup returns CDR1 GTSNPN and CDR2 SVGIG (reference sequence). This CDR3 has 15 amino acids. In nucleotides, the CDR3 is TGTGCCTGGAGTGTCGGCGGGGGCTCCTACAATGAGCAGTTCTTC. The encoded protein is CAWSVGGGSYNEQFF.

This clone has more than one count but fewer than ten. This chain links TRBV29-1 with TRBJ2-3; possible D gene TRBD2, 5 bases. Trimming stripped 4 bases from V and 6 bases from J, with 14 bases between. Germline V lookup: CDR1 SQVTM, CDR2 ANQGSEA. CDR3 size: 13 residues. CDR3 sequence (DNA): TGCAGCGTTGCGGGCGGACTCAGGGATACGCAGTATTTT. As protein: CSVAGGLRDTQYF.

V gene TRBV30 combines with J gene TRBJ1-5, with unresolved D. This CDR3 comprises 13 residues. CDR1 is GTSNPN, CDR2 SVGIG, per germline (reference sequence). Trimming pared 4 bases from V and 0 bases from J, leaving 7 bases between. The CDR3, as DNA: TGTGCCTGGACCACTAATAGCAATCAGCCCCAGCATTTT. Protein: CAWTTNSNQPQHF.

J is TRBJ1-5 and V is TRBV30, with 7 positions matching TRBD1. The CDR3 loop spans 12 amino acids. The J segment lost 6 bases and the V segment lost 5 bases, leaving 4 bases of the junction unmatched. Germline lookup yields CDR1 GTSNPN and CDR2 SVGIG (reference sequence). As DNA, the CDR3 is TGTGCCTGGGGCAGGGGGGGTCAGCCCCAGCATTTT. Translating it yields CAWGRGGQPQHF.

This chain joins TRBV5-6 and TRBJ2-3; 8 bases agree with TRBD1. This CDR3 contains 19 residues. V trimming: 1 base; J trimming: 5 bases; junction bases outside the gene matches: 18. Germline V gene lookup returns CDR1 SGHDT and CDR2 YYEEEE. The chain's CDR3 is CASSLYMAGWQGAKDTQYF. The CDR3 DNA follows: TGTGCCAGCAGCTTGTATATGGCGGGGTGGCAGGGGGCAAAAGATACGCAGTATTTT. Based on the CDR3 plus reference TRBV5-6 and TRBJ2-3, the full variable domain is DAGVTQSPTHLIKTRGQQVTLRCSPKSGHDTVSWYQQALGQGPQFIFQYYEEEERQRGNFPDRFSGHQFPNYSSELNVNALLLGDSALYLCASSLYMAGWQGAKDTQYFGPGTRLTVL.

This clone was observed a few times. Other DNA variants within this sample encode the same CDR3. The DNA for the CDR3 is TGTGCCTGGTCGGGACAGGGAAGTTCACCCCTCCACTTT. Its translation: CAWSGQGSSPLHF. V and J are TRBV30 and TRBJ1-6; 9 bases map to TRBD1. CDR1 and CDR2 (germline): GTSNPN, SVGIG (reference sequence). V shed 5 bases and J 9 bases; nucleotides not matched to a gene: 5. There are 13 residues in the CDR3.

This chain joins TRBV19 and TRBJ1-5; D is ambiguous. Germline V CDR1 and CDR2: LNHDA, SQIVND (reference sequence). V lost 10 bases and J 0 bases, leaving 13 bases between the germline ends. This CDR3 comprises 14 residues. The CDR3 nucleotides are TGTGCCACCTCAGTCGAGGATAGCAATCAGCCCCAGCATTTT. Protein sequence: CATSVEDSNQPQHF.

In this sample, this clone turned up a few times. The chain carries TRBV7-9 and TRBJ2-5; 7 bases are shared with TRBD1. Per the germline V gene, CDR1 is SEHNR and CDR2 is FQNEAQ (reference sequence). V shed 2 bases and J 2 bases; nucleotides not matched to a gene: 2. CDR3 size: 14 residues. CDR3 sequence reads: CASSLKQGQETQYF. As DNA, the CDR3 is TGTGCCAGCAGCTTAAAACAGGGGCAAGAGACCCAGTACTTC.

V is TRBV15 and J is TRBJ2-3; TRBD2 agrees at 9 bases. The CDR3 length is 15 residues. CDR1 LNHNV and CDR2 YYDKDF come from the germline V gene (reference sequence). The trim removed 1 base at V and 2 bases at J, leaving 1 base unmatched. For the CDR3, the DNA is TGTGCCACCAGCAGAGGCGGGGGGGCCACAGATACGCAGTATTTT. It encodes CATSRGGGATDTQYF.

The chain is built from TRBV10-1 and TRBJ1-4; 7 nucleotides line up with TRBD1. Per germline, CDR1 WNHNN and CDR2 SYGVQD (reference sequence). V was clipped by 8 bases and J by 5 bases; unmatched bases: 11. This CDR3 region has 15 residues. The CDR3 DNA reads as TGCGCCAGCTCGCGAGACAGGGACGGAAATGAAAAACTGTTTTTT. Encoded protein: CASSRDRDGNEKLFF.

This clone was counted a few times. The chain recombines TRBV7-9 with TRBJ1-2, with unresolved D. Germline V gives CDR1 SEHNR, CDR2 FQNEAQ (reference sequence). This CDR3 is built from 13 residues. V lost 5 bases, J lost 3 bases, and 10 bases lay in between. CDR3 loop: CASSQSPDYGYTF. The CDR3 region has the DNA TGTGCCAGCAGCCAATCCCCCGACTATGGCTACACCTTC.

This clone came up a few times. This sequence joins TRBV13 and TRBJ1-1; perhaps TRBD1 as D (5 bases). Germline-derived CDR1 and CDR2 are PRHDT and FYEKMQ (reference sequence). The CDR3 contains 14 residues. V was shortened by 0 bases and J by 1 base, with 6 bases between the two germline ends. CDR3 amino acids: CASSLGDRNTEAFF. The CDR3, as DNA: TGTGCCAGCAGCTTAGGAGACAGGAACACTGAAGCTTTCTTT.

Turning to this clone: The junction departs from the called germline gene at one end, perhaps through a read error. The chain uses TRBV25-1 and TRBJ1-3, with D uncertain. Germline assignment: CDR1 MGHDK and CDR2 SYGVNS. CDR3 length: 11 residues. Here the CDR3 reads CASIEGNTIYF. CDR3 sequence (DNA): TGTGCCAGCATTGAAGGAAACACCATATATTTT.

The chain joins TRBV10-3 to TRBJ1-3, with 7 bases fitting TRBD1. This CDR3 contains 16 residues. V shed 2 bases and J 2 bases; nucleotides not matched to a gene: 6. Germline lookup yields CDR1 ENHRY and CDR2 SYGVKD. CDR3 DNA sequence: TGTGCCATCAGTGAGCCGGACAGGTTTACTGGAAACACCATATATTTT. Translation: CAISEPDRFTGNTIYF.

The chain recombines TRBV7-9 with TRBJ1-2; D unclear. The CDR3 has 8 amino acids. The germline V gene has CDR1 SEHNR and CDR2 FQNEAQ (reference sequence). V was cut by 9 bases and J by 6 bases, with 2 bases left in between. The CDR3 DNA reads as TGTGCCAGTCATGGCTACACCTTC. Translated: CASHGYTF.

This clone was picked up a small number of times. The V and J genes are TRBV19 and TRBJ2-7; 9 bases line up with TRBD2. This CDR3 has 15 amino acids. The V segment lost 7 bases and the J segment 2 bases; nucleotides outside the gene matches: 9. The V gene's germline CDR1 is LNHDA and CDR2 SQIVND (reference sequence). This CDR3 reads CASTGSSSGTYEQYF. The CDR3 nucleotides read TGTGCCAGTACCGGGTCCTCTAGCGGGACCTACGAGCAGTACTTC.